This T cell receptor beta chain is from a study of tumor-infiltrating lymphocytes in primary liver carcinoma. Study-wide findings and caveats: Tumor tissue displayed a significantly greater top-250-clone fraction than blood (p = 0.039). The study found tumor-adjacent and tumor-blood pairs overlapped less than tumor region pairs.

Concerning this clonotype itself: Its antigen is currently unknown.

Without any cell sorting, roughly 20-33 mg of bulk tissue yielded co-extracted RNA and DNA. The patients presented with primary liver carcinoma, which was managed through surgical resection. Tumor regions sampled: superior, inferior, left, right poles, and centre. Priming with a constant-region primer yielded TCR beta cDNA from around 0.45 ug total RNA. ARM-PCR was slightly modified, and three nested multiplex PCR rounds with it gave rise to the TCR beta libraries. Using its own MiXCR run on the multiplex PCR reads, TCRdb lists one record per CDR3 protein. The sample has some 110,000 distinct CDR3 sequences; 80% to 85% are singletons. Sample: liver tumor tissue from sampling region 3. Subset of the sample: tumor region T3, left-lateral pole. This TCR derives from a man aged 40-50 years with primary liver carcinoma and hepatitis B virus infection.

As DNA, the CDR3 is TGTGCCAGTGATCCGGGACAAGGGAATCAGCCCCAGCATTTT. Its translation is CASDPGQGNQPQHF. V and J are TRBV6-1 and TRBJ1-5; possible D gene TRBD1, 6 bases. CDR1 and CDR2 (germline): MNHNS, SASEGT. V was pared by 9 bases and J by 4 bases, with 16 bases between. This CDR3 contains 14 residues.